This TCR beta chain emerged from a study of blood T cell repertoires in COVID-19. Looking at the study overall: T cells, B-cell-depleted T cells, or PBMCs provided the cDNA or gDNA that served as material.

V lost 6 bases and J 0 bases, leaving 9 bases between the germline ends. The length of the CDR3 is 13 residues. Germline V CDR1 and CDR2: LNHDA, SQIVND (reference sequence). Per the original data handling: Reference gene primer amplification yielded estimated nucleated cell counts. Using immunoSEQ multiplex PCR, the repertoire was profiled, and TCRdb retains in-frame clones only, with some absent. The DNA gave D and trimming, while V, J and clone size come from that table. The table lists over 150,000 clones, about four fifths of them singletons, with more than 2.5% in the top ten. This rearrangement joins TRBV19 to TRBJ2-7; no reliable D call. The sample was PBMCs or T cells enriched from blood (not recorded which). This TCR was recovered from a woman in her 30s who had recovered from COVID-19. The CDR3 region is CASSQEPSYEQYF. The CDR3 DNA reads as TGTGCCAGTAGCCAGGAACCCTCCTACGAGCAGTACTTC.